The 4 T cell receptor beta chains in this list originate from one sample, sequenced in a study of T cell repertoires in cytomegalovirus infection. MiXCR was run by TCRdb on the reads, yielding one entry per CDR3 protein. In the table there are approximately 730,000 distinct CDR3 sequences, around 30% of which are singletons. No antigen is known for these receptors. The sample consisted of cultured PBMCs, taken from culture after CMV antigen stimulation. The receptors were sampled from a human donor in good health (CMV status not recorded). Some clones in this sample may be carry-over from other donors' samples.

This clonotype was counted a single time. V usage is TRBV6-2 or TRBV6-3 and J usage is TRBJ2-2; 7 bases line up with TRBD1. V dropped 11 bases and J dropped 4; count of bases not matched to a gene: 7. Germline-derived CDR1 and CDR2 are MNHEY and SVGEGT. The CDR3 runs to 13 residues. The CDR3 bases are TGTGCCGGAACAGGGGACGGCACCGGGGAGCTGTTTTTT. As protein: CAGTGDGTGELFF.

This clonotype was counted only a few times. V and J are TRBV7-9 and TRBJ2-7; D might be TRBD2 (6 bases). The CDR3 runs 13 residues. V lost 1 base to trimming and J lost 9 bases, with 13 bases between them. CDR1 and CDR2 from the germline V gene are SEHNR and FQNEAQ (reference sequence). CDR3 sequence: CASSLEEGSGQYF. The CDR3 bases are TGTGCCAGCAGCTTAGAGGAGGGATCGGGGCAGTACTTC.

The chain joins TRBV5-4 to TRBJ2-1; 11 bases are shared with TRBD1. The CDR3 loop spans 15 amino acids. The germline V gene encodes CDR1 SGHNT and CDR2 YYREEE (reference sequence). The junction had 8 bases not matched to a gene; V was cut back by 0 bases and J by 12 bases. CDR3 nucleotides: TGTGCCAGCAGCTTGGCGGGACAGGGGGGACATGGGCAGTTCTTC. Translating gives CASSLAGQGGHGQFF. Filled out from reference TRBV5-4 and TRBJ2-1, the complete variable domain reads ETGVTQSPTHLIKTRGQQVTLRCSSQSGHNTVSWYQQALGQGPQFIFQYYREEENGRGNFPPRFSGLQFPNYSSELNVNALELDDSALYLCASSLAGQGGHGQFFGPGTRLTVL.

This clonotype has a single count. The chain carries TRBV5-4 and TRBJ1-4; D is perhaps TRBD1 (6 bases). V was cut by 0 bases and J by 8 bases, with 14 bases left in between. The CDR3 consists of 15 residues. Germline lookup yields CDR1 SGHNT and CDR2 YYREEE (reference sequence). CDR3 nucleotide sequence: TGTGCCAGCAGCTTGGGTATCGCAGGGGTGGAAAAACTGTTTTTT. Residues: CASSLGIAGVEKLFF.